The sequence of this T cell receptor beta chain was determined in a study of cytomegalovirus exposure and HLA in healthy donors. On the study more broadly: Ancestry clustering placed more than 65% of several hundred genotyped donors in the Caucasian-associated cluster. Findings and limits, study-wide: Associated with cytomegalovirus, according to the listing, were approximately 160 TCR beta chains. In a later analysis, the majority of CMV-associated beta chains seemingly showed HLA restriction. Association of a missense DCLRE1C variant with TCR beta V- and J-gene trimming was reported in a later analysis.

From germline, CDR1 is MGHRA and CDR2 YSYEKL. This CDR3 is 15 amino acids long. Deletions cut 4 bases from V and 0 bases from J, with 12 bases between. PCR was performed using 60 Vbeta and 13 Jbeta primers. Profiled with immunoSEQ multiplex PCR; TCRdb holds only in-frame clones, not every one. The sample shows roughly 120,000 clones, around 74% of them seen only once. Turning to this clone: What it binds is not known.

The sequenced sample consisted of PBMCs. The chain couples TRBV4-1 to TRBJ1-1, with D possibly TRBD1 on 5 matching bases. The TCR sequence derives from a woman in her late teens or twenties in good health and CMV-seronegative. The CDR3 is CASSLYRIMNTEAFF. CDR3 DNA sequence: TGCGCCAGCAGCCTCTACAGGATAATGAACACTGAAGCTTTCTTT.